A selection of T cell receptor beta chains follows, all from one sample in a study of CD8 T cells in ankylosing spondylitis. TCRdb used MiXCR to reprocess the 5' RACE reads, holding one entry per CDR3 protein. The data contain around 130,000 distinct CDR3 sequences, about a tenth of them singletons. Sequenced material: blood, either unsorted or a sorted T cell fraction (not recorded which). The receptors shown here come from a male donor with ankylosing spondylitis or in good health (not recorded which). Both conserved end residues are part of each CDR3.

v_call,j_call,cdr3_length,cdr3_aa
TRBV4-1,TRBJ2-6,15,CASSTRVSGANVLTF
TRBV6-2/TRBV6-3,TRBJ1-2,17,CASSYVGHGQSNYGYTF
TRBV25-1,TRBJ2-1,13,CASSTRDYNEQFF
TRBV5-1,TRBJ2-7,14,CASSLGPFSYEQYF
TRBV20-1,TRBJ2-3,13,CSAREAGTDTQYF
TRBV4-3,TRBJ2-5,16,CASSQGTSGPQETQYF
TRBV29-1,TRBJ1-2,13,CSAAGQNNYGYTF
TRBV5-1,TRBJ2-2,14,CASSRDLRTGELFF
TRBV5-1,TRBJ2-3,13,CASSFTSTDTRYF
TRBV19,TRBJ2-5,16,CASSQFRQAYQETQYF
TRBV25-1,TRBJ2-7,15,CASRGTGQGGYEQYF
TRBV7-2,TRBJ2-1,15,CASSLELGGAFEQFF
TRBV7-2,TRBJ1-1,15,CASSSRPRDSTEAFF
TRBV6-6,TRBJ2-1,13,CASKEGPYNEQFF
TRBV12-3/TRBV12-4,TRBJ2-1,14,CASSPPNYYNEQFF
TRBV7-9,TRBJ2-7,13,CASSDRGPYEQYF
TRBV5-1,TRBJ1-5,15,CASSVTTGDNQPQHF
TRBV7-3,TRBJ2-1,17,CASSLSHRTSGRHEQFF
TRBV5-1,TRBJ1-4,14,CASSLGQGNEKLFF
TRBV5-1,TRBJ1-5,17,CASSPVRRQGSNQPQHF
TRBV27,TRBJ1-1,13,CASSSTGGPEAFF
TRBV29-1,TRBJ2-1,13,CSVGWDSYNEQFF
TRBV5-1,TRBJ1-4,15,CASSGTGAANEKLFF
TRBV29-1,TRBJ2-3,13,CSVEGGVGGTQYF
TRBV15,TRBJ2-1,16,CATSSTTSGRFDEQFF
TRBV11-2,TRBJ1-4,12,CASSRRGEKLFF
TRBV18,TRBJ2-1,17,CASSPRASGQGNNEQFF
TRBV7-6,TRBJ2-2,15,CASSHGQGGTGELFF
TRBV5-1,TRBJ2-1,16,CASTPSGRPSYNEQFF
TRBV5-1,TRBJ2-2,14,CASRPESNTGELFF
TRBV24-1,TRBJ2-3,15,CATSDPQGDTDTQYF
TRBV7-2,TRBJ2-7,13,CASSHLPNYEQYF
TRBV5-1,TRBJ2-7,13,CASSQGQLYEQYF
TRBV20-1,TRBJ1-2,13,CSARGRTDYGYTF
TRBV7-2,TRBJ2-4,12,CASSLQGSIQYF
TRBV20-1,TRBJ2-1,13,CSARTSGSPEQFF
TRBV6-5,TRBJ2-5,16,CASSYSADRRVETQYF
TRBV5-1,TRBJ1-2,14,CASSYGQTFYGYTF
TRBV6-5,TRBJ2-7,16,CASSYSSPGRSREQYF
TRBV20-1,TRBJ2-7,15,CSARPSRDSQYEQYF
TRBV20-1,TRBJ2-7,13,CSARDLGGYEQYF
TRBV29-1,TRBJ1-3,15,CSVADRPDSGNTIYF
TRBV6-5,TRBJ2-7,16,CASSYSMGGSSYEQYF
TRBV9,TRBJ2-6,15,CASSVAGAGANGLTF
TRBV7-2,TRBJ2-7,15,CASSPSAGGTYEQYF